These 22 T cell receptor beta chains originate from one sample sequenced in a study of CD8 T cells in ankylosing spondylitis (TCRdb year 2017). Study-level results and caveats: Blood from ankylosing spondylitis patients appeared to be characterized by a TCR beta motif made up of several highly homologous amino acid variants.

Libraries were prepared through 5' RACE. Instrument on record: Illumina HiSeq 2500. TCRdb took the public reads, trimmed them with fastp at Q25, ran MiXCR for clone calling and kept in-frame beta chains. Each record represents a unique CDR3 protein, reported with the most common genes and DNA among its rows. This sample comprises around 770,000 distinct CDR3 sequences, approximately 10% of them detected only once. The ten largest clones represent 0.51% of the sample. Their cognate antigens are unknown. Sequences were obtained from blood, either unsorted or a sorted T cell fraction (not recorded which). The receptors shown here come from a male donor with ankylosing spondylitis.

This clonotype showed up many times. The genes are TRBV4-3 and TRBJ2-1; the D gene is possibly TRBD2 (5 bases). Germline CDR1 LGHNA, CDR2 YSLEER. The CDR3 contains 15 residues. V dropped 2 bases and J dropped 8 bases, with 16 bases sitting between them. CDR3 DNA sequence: TGCGCCAGCAGCCAAAGTTACGGGGTAATGGATGAGCAGTTCTTC. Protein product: CASSQSYGVMDEQFF.

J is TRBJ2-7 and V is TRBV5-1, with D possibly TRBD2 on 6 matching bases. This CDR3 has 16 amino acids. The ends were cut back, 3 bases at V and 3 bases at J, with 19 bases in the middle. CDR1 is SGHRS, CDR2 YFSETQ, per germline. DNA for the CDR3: TGCGCCAGCAGCTCCCAGGGACTCCACAGAGGCTACGAGCAGTACTTC. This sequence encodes CASSSQGLHRGYEQYF.

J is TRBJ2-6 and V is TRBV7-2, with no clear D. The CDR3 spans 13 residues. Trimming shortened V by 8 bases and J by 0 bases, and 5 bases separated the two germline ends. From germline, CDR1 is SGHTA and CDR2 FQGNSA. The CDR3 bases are TGTGCCAGCGACCCCTCTGGGGCCAACGTCCTGACTTTC. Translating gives CASDPSGANVLTF. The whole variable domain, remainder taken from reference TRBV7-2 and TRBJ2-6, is GAGVSQSPSNKVTEKGKDVELRCDPISGHTALYWYRQSLGQGLEFLIYFQGNSAPDKSGLPSDRFSAERTGGSVSTLTIQRTQQEDSAVYLCASDPSGANVLTFGAGSRLTVL.

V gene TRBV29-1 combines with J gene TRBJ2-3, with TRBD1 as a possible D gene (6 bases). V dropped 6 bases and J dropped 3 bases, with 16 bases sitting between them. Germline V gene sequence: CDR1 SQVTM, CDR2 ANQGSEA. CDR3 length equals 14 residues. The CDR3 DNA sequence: TGCAGCGTCGAGGACAGCCTCGGGACAGATACGCAGTATTTT. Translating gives CSVEDSLGTDTQYF.

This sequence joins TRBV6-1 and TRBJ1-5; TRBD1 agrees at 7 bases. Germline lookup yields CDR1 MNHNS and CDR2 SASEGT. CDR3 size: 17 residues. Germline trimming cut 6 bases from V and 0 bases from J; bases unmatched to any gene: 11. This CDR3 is CASRRTGTDFSNQPQHF. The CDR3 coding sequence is TGTGCCAGCAGGCGGACCGGGACAGATTTTAGCAATCAGCCCCAGCATTTT.

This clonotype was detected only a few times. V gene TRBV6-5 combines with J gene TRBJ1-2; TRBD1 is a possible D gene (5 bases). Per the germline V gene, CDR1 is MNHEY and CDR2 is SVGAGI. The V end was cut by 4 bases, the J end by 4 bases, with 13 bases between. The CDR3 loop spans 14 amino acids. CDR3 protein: CASSWDVLSYGYTF. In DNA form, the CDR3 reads TGTGCCAGCAGTTGGGACGTACTTTCCTATGGCTACACCTTC.

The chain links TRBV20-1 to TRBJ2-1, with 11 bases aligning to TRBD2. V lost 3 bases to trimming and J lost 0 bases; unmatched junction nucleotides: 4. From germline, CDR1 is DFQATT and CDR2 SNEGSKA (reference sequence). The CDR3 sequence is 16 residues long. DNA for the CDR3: TGCAGTGCTAGGGGACTAGCGGCACCCTCCTACAATGAGCAGTTCTTC. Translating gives CSARGLAAPSYNEQFF.

CDR3 region: CASSPRTGTSGGDTQYF. The CDR3 DNA reads as TGTGCCAGCAGCCCTCGAACCGGGACTAGCGGGGGTGATACGCAGTATTTT. The rearrangement links TRBV3-1 to TRBJ2-3, with 14 bases lining up with TRBD2. The CDR3 loop spans 17 amino acids. The V and J ends lost 4 bases and 6 bases, in that order; junction bases with no gene match: 9. Germline CDR1 and CDR2: LGHDT and YNNKEL (reference sequence).

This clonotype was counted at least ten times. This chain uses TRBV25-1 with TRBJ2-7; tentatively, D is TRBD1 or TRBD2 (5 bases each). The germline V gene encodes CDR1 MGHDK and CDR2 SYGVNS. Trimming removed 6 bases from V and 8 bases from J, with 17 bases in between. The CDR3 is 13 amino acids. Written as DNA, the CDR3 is TGTGCCAGCAGCCTCCCCGGGGACCTAAAGCAGTACTTC. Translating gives CASSLPGDLKQYF.

CDR3 in amino acids: CASSLESGDGRDEQYF. The CDR3 coding sequence is TGTGCCAGCAGCTTGGAGAGCGGGGACGGACGCGACGAGCAGTACTTC. The chain employs TRBV7-2 and TRBJ2-7; TRBD2 aligns across 7 bases. The CDR3 length is 16 residues. Germline V gives CDR1 SGHTA, CDR2 FQGNSA. V lost 3 bases, J lost 5 bases, and 13 bases stayed unmatched.

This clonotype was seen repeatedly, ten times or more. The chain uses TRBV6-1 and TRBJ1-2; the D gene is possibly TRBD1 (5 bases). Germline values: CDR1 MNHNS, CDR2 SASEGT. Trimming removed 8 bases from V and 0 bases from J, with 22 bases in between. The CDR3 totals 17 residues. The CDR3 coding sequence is TGTGCCAGCTCAAAATGGGGGGGTCCCGATGCTAACTATGGCTACACCTTC. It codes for CASSKWGGPDANYGYTF.

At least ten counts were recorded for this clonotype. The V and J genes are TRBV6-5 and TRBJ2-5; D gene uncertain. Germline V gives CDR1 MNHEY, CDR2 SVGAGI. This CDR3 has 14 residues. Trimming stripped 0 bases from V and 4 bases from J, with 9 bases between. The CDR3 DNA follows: TGTGCCAGCAGTTACTCGATGGCAGCAGAGACCCAGTACTTC. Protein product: CASSYSMAAETQYF.

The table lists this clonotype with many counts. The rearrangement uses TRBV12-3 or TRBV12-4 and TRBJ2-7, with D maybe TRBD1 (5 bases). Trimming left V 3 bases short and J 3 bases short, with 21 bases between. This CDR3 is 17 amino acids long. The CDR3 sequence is CASSLTLTGTLGYEQYF. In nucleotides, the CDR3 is TGTGCCAGCAGTTTGACCCTCACAGGCACGTTAGGCTACGAGCAGTACTTC.

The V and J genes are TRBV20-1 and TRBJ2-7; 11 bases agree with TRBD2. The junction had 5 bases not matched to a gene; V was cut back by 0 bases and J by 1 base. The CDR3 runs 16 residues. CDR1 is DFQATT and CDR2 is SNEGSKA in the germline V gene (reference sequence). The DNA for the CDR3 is TGCAGTGCTAGAGATGACAGACTAGCGGGATCCTACGAGCAGTACTTC. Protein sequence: CSARDDRLAGSYEQYF.

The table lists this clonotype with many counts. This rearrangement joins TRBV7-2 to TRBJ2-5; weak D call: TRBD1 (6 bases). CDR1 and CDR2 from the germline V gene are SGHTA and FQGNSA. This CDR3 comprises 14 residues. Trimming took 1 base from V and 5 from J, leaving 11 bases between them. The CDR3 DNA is TGTGCCAGCAGCTTAGGGGTGGGACATGAGACCCAGTACTTC. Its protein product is CASSLGVGHETQYF.

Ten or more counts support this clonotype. The CDR3 region is CASSYRGAKNIQYF. The CDR3 coding sequence is TGTGCCAGCAGTTACAGGGGAGCCAAAAACATTCAGTACTTC. The chain has TRBV12-3 or TRBV12-4 and TRBJ2-4; TRBD1 aligns across 7 bases. The ends lost 4 bases at V and 0 bases at J; junction bases unmatched: 0. The CDR3 totals 14 residues.

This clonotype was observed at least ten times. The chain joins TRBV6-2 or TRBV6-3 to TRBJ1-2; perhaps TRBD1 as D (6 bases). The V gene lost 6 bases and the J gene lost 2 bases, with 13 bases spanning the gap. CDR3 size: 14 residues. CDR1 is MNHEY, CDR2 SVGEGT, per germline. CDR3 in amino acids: CASSDRSSNYGYTF. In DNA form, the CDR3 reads TGTGCCAGCAGCGACAGGAGTTCAAACTATGGCTACACCTTC.

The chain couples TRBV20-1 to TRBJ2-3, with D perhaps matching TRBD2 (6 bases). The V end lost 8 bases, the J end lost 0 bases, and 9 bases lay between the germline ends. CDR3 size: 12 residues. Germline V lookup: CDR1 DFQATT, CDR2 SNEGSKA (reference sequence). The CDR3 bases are TGCAGTTGCGGGGCTAGCACAGATACGCAGTATTTT. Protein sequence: CSCGASTDTQYF.

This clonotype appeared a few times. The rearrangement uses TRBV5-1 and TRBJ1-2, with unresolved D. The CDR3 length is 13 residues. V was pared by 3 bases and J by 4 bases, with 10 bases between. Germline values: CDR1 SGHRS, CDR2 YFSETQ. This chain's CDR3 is CASSSDGSYGYTF. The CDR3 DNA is TGCGCCAGCAGCTCGGACGGATCCTATGGCTACACCTTC.

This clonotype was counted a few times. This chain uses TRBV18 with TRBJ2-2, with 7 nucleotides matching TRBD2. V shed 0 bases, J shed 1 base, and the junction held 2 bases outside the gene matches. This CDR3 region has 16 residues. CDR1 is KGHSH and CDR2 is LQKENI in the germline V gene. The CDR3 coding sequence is TGTGCCAGCTCACCACCGACGGGAGGGAACACCGGGGAGCTGTTTTTT. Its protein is CASSPPTGGNTGELFF.

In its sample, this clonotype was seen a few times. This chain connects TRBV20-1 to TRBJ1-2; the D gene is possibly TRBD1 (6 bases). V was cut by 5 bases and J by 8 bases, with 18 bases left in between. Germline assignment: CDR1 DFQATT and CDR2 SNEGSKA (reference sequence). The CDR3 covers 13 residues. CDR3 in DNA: TGCAGTGCTCTTACAGGGCAAAGAGACGGCTACACCTTC. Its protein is CSALTGQRDGYTF.

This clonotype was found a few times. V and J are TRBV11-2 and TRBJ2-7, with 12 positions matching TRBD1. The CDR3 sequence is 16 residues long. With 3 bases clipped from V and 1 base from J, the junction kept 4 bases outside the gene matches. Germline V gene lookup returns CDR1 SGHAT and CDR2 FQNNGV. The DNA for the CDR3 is TGTGCCAGCAGCTTGGGACAGGGGGCCTTATCCTACGAGCAGTACTTC. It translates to CASSLGQGALSYEQYF.